Each of the 17 T cell receptor beta chains below was sequenced from the same sample in a study of blood T cell repertoires in COVID-19. The method was immunoSEQ multiplex PCR; TCRdb's version includes in-frame clones alone and lacks a portion of them. The data show 140,000 to 150,000 clones, approximately 80% seen once. The sequenced sample was peripheral blood. All receptors come from a woman aged 55-75 years with acute or convalescent COVID-19.

The V gene is TRBV2, the J gene TRBJ1-1; D may be TRBD1 (6 bases). The CDR3 sequence is 13 residues long. Trimming pared 6 bases from V and 1 base from J, leaving 9 bases between. Germline loops: CDR1 SNHLY, CDR2 FYNNEI. CDR3 amino acids: CASRGQPNTEAFF. The CDR3 coding sequence is TGTGCCAGCAGAGGACAGCCGAACACTGAAGCTTTCTTT.

The chain is built from TRBV19 and TRBJ2-3; D not certain. The germline gives CDR1 LNHDA, CDR2 SQIVND (reference sequence). V lost 3 bases to trimming and J lost 1 base, with 11 bases between them. The CDR3 runs 15 residues. CDR3 amino acids: CASSIPVAGTDTQYF. The CDR3 region has the DNA TGTGCCAGTAGTATCCCGGTAGCAGGCACAGATACGCAGTATTTT.

The rearrangement links TRBV7-2 to TRBJ1-5; D is unresolved. Germline V lookup: CDR1 SGHTA, CDR2 FQGNSA. The V end was cut by 1 base, the J end by 0 bases, with 7 bases between. CDR3 length equals 15 residues. CDR3 amino acids: CASSLGIYSNQPQHF. CDR3 nucleotides: TGTGCCAGCAGCTTAGGAATCTATAGCAATCAGCCCCAGCATTTT. The full variable domain, with the rest looked up from reference TRBV7-2 and TRBJ1-5, is GAGVSQSPSNKVTEKGKDVELRCDPISGHTALYWYRQSLGQGLEFLIYFQGNSAPDKSGLPSDRFSAERTGGSVSTLTIQRTQQEDSAVYLCASSLGIYSNQPQHFGDGTRLSIL.

J is TRBJ1-1 and V is TRBV7-9, with TRBD1 as a possible D gene (5 bases). This CDR3 spans 13 amino acids. V lost 5 bases to trimming and J lost 8 bases, with 15 bases between them. Per the germline V gene, CDR1 is SEHNR and CDR2 is FQNEAQ (reference sequence). The CDR3 sequence: CASSPRNRREAFF. CDR3 bases: TGTGCCAGCAGCCCACGGAACAGGCGAGAAGCTTTCTTT.

This rearrangement joins TRBV5-4 to TRBJ2-1, with TRBD2 matching 9 bases. V lost 10 bases and J lost 8; bases outside the gene matches: 10. CDR1 and CDR2 (germline): SGHNT, YYREEE (reference sequence). The CDR3 spans 13 residues. DNA for the CDR3: TGTGCCGGGGGGGTAGCGGGAGCTTATGAGCAGTTCTTC. Amino acid sequence: CAGGVAGAYEQFF.

The rearrangement uses TRBV5-1 and TRBJ2-7, with TRBD2 matching over 11 bases. Germline CDR1 is SGHRS and CDR2 is YFSETQ. The CDR3 runs 16 residues. J gave up 6 bases and V 0 bases, and 8 bases lay outside the gene matches. CDR3 DNA sequence: TGCGCCAGCAGCTTGGGATGGGTAGCGGGAGGGCGCGAGCAGTACTTC. Protein: CASSLGWVAGGREQYF.

The chain has TRBV25-1 and TRBJ2-1; D gene unclear. CDR1 is MGHDK and CDR2 is SYGVNS in the germline V gene. The CDR3 sequence is 14 residues long. Trimming took 5 bases from V and 3 from J, leaving 11 bases between them. CDR3 in DNA: TGTGCCAGCAGTATGCAATACAGCTACAATGAGCAGTTCTTC. It specifies CASSMQYSYNEQFF.

The chain recombines TRBV6-2 or TRBV6-3 with TRBJ2-6, with 7 bases matching TRBD1. Looked up from germline, CDR1 is MNHEY and CDR2 is SVGEGT. This CDR3 is 20 amino acids long. Trimming took 2 bases from V and 0 from J; bases not matched to a gene: 13. The chain's CDR3 is CASSYHARTGTSSGANVLTF. The CDR3 bases are TGTGCCAGCAGTTACCATGCCCGGACAGGCACGAGCTCTGGGGCCAACGTCCTGACTTTC.

V usage is TRBV30 and J usage is TRBJ1-6; unclear D gene. Trimming removed 0 bases from V and 6 bases from J, with 15 bases in between. Germline V gene lookup returns CDR1 GTSNPN and CDR2 SVGIG (reference sequence). The CDR3 is made up of 16 amino acids. In nucleotides, the CDR3 is TGTGCCTGGAGTGTACACCGGGGATTGGGTAATTCACCCCTCCACTTT. This sequence encodes CAWSVHRGLGNSPLHF.

The gene calls are TRBV7-8 and TRBJ2-7; TRBD2 aligns across 14 bases. The V gene end was trimmed by 1 base and the J gene end by 7 bases; junction bases not matched to a gene: 3. The germline gives CDR1 SGHVS, CDR2 FQNEAQ. The CDR3 runs to 15 residues. The CDR3 sequence: CASSLGLAGGREQYF. CDR3 nucleotide sequence: TGTGCCAGCAGCTTAGGACTAGCGGGAGGGCGGGAGCAGTACTTC.

In this sample, this clone turned up a few times. The rearrangement links TRBV5-1 to TRBJ2-7; no definite D call. The CDR3 loop spans 15 amino acids. The V gene lost 0 bases and the J gene lost 2 bases, with 12 bases spanning the gap. Germline lookup yields CDR1 SGHRS and CDR2 YFSETQ. CDR3 protein: CASSLDQVVTYEQYF. CDR3 DNA sequence: TGCGCCAGCAGCTTGGACCAGGTCGTCACCTACGAGCAGTACTTC.

The chain recombines TRBV5-6 with TRBJ1-1, with 10 bases that match TRBD1. CDR3 size: 14 residues. V was clipped by 4 bases and J by 8 bases; unmatched bases: 8. Germline CDR1 reads SGHDT; CDR2 reads YYEEEE. CDR3 sequence reads: CASSGDRGLSEAFF. CDR3 DNA: TGTGCCAGCAGCGGGGACAGGGGTCTATCGGAAGCTTTCTTT.

V usage is TRBV7-8 and J usage is TRBJ1-6; D is ambiguous. CDR1 and CDR2 from the germline V gene are SGHVS and FQNEAQ. CDR3 size: 16 residues. V lost 7 bases to trimming and J lost 4 bases, with 17 bases between them. This chain's CDR3 is CASTDTPGRYNSPLHF. DNA of the CDR3: TGTGCCAGCACCGATACACCCGGGAGATATAATTCACCCCTCCACTTT.

This clone was recorded once. The chain uses TRBV5-1 and TRBJ1-6; 12 positions agree with TRBD1. The CDR3 is 18 residues long. V was clipped by 4 bases and J by 6 bases; unmatched bases: 11. Germline V gene sequence: CDR1 SGHRS, CDR2 YFSETQ. The CDR3: CASSPGTGGGFFNSPLHF. The CDR3 DNA sequence: TGCGCCAGCAGCCCCGGGACAGGGGGCGGATTTTTTAATTCACCCCTCCACTTT.

V gene TRBV23-1 combines with J gene TRBJ2-1; D is perhaps TRBD2 (5 bases). TRBV23-1 is an open reading frame whose function is uncertain. Trimming pared 1 base from V and 0 bases from J, leaving 16 bases between. CDR3 length: 18 residues. Written as DNA, the CDR3 is TGCGCCAGCAGTCAATTGGGCTCGGGATCCTGCTCCTACAATGAGCAGTTCTTC. Translating it yields CASSQLGSGSCSYNEQFF.

The V call is TRBV3-1 (or the pseudogene TRBV3-2), the J call TRBJ2-2; D is possibly TRBD1 (5 bases). This CDR3 spans 15 amino acids. V was shortened by 0 bases and J by 4 bases, with 9 bases between the two germline ends. Germline CDR1 and CDR2: LGHDT and YNNKEL (reference sequence). CDR3 DNA: TGTGCCAGCAGCCAAGAGGACACTATCACCGGGGAGCTGTTTTTT. The encoded protein is CASSQEDTITGELFF.

This sequence joins TRBV2 and TRBJ1-2; 7 bases match TRBD1. V shed 9 bases, J shed 0 bases, and the junction held 1 base outside the gene matches. Looked up from germline, CDR1 is SNHLY and CDR2 is FYNNEI. The CDR3 runs to 12 residues. The CDR3 protein is CARGTANYGYTF. In DNA, the CDR3 is TGTGCCAGAGGGACAGCTAACTATGGCTACACCTTC.